Reported below is one T cell receptor (beta chain). The data were produced by immunoSEQ multiplex PCR, yet TCRdb's version contains in-frame clones alone and is incomplete. Altogether tens of thousands of clones are present, 75% to 90% being singletons, with the ten largest covering 5.1%. The data are from a study of technical replicates of blood from a few donors. This TCR was recovered from a human donor in good health. Some clones in this sample may be carry-over from other donors' samples. The material sequenced was PBMCs.

The CDR3 DNA reads as TGTGCCAGCAGCTTGAGGACTGCAACTATCCCCAACTATGGCTACACCTTC. Encoded protein: CASSLRTATIPNYGYTF. V usage is TRBV5-6 and J usage is TRBJ1-2; D remains ambiguous. The CDR3 totals 17 residues. Germline lookup yields CDR1 SGHDT and CDR2 YYEEEE. V lost 1 base to trimming and J lost 2 bases, with 18 bases between them. The full variable domain, with the rest looked up from reference TRBV5-6 and TRBJ1-2, is DAGVTQSPTHLIKTRGQQVTLRCSPKSGHDTVSWYQQALGQGPQFIFQYYEEEERQRGNFPDRFSGHQFPNYSSELNVNALLLGDSALYLCASSLRTATIPNYGYTFGSGTRLTVV.